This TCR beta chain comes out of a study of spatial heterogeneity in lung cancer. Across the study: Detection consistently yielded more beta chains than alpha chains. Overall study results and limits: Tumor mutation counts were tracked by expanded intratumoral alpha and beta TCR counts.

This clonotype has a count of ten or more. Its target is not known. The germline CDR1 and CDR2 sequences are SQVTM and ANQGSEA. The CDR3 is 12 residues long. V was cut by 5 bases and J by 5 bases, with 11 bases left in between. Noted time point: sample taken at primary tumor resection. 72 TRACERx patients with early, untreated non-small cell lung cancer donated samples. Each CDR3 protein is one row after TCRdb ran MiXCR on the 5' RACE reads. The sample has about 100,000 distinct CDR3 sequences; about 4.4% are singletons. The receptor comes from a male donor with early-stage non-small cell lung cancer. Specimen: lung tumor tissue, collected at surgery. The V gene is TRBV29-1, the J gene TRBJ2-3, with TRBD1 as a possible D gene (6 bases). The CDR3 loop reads CSVQGSVDTQYF. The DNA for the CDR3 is TGCAGCGTTCAGGGGAGTGTAGATACGCAGTATTTT.